This T cell receptor (beta chain) was obtained from a study of cytomegalovirus exposure and HLA in healthy donors. Points from the study as a whole: In vitro testing confirmed a few CMV-associated chains as specific for CMV antigens.

Repertoires were generated with immunoSEQ multiplex PCR, while TCRdb's copy carries only in-frame clones and drops some. The sample contains tens of thousands of clones, roughly 93% of which appear only once. Details on this clone: Its antigen is not identified.

Germline CDR1 reads MDHEN; CDR2 reads SYDVKM. The CDR3 spans 13 residues. With 7 bases removed from V and 4 bases from J, the gap between germline ends came to 14 bases. The clonotype originates from a woman younger than 30 in good health and CMV-seropositive. The genes are TRBV28 and TRBJ2-7, with D possibly being TRBD1 (6 bases). The sample taken for sequencing was PBMCs. In nucleotides, the CDR3 is TGTGCCAGCACACCTCCAGGGGAGTACGAGCAGTACTTC. Protein product: CASTPPGEYEQYF. Full variable domain (remainder filled in from reference TRBV28 and TRBJ2-7): DVKVTQSSRYLVKRTGEKVFLECVQDMDHENMFWYRQDPGLGLRLIYFSYDVKMKEKGDIPEGYSVSREKKERFSLILESASTNQTSMYLCASTPPGEYEQYFGPGTRLTVT.